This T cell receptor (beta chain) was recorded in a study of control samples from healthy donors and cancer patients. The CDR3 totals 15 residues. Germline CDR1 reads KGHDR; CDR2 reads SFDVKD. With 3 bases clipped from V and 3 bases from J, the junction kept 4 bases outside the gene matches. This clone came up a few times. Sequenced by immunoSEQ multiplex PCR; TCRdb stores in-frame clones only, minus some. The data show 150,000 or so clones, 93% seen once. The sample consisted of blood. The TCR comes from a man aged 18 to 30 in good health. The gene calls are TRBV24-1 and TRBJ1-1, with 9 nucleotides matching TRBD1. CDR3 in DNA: TGTGCCACCAGTGATCACGGGACAGGGCACACTGAAGCTTTCTTT. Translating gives CATSDHGTGHTEAFF.